These 17 T cell receptor beta chains came from one sample sequenced in a study of T cell responses to AZD1222 COVID-19 vaccine (dated by TCRdb to the early 2020s). In light of the paper, this sample's time point label describes: about 28 days (+/-7) after the second vaccine dose. Receptors were amplified or captured by the immunoSEQ multiplex PCR assay. TCRdb mirrors the immuneACCESS table, restricted to in-frame sequences. Some clones are absent from its copies; in checked studies, under half trace to an unresolved V gene, and the reason for the others is unknown. The sample table holds 150,000 to 200,000 clones, of which nearly 95% were seen once. The ten most abundant clones make up roughly 1.9% of the sample. Source: peripheral blood, taken 28 days after the second AZD1222 dose. These receptors came from an adult who received the AZD1222 COVID-19 vaccine.

The chain links TRBV27 to TRBJ2-2, with 9 bases lining up with TRBD2. CDR3 length: 14 residues. Trimming at V came to 5 bases and at J to 4 bases, leaving 2 bases not matched to a gene. Germline CDR1 MNHEY, CDR2 SMNVEV (reference sequence). CDR3 bases: TGTGCCAGCAGTGATAGCGGGGGCACCGGGGAGCTGTTTTTT. This sequence encodes CASSDSGGTGELFF.

This chain uses TRBV12-3 or TRBV12-4 with TRBJ2-1; the D is unclear. Trimming removed 0 bases at V and 13 bases at J, with 7 bases between. This CDR3 is built from 11 residues. As DNA, the CDR3 is TGTGCCAGCAGTTTAGCCCCCCTACAGTTCTTC. Residues: CASSLAPLQFF.

The J gene is TRBJ2-2, the V gene TRBV6-4; D possibly corresponds to TRBD1 (6 bases). The length of the CDR3 is 16 residues. V was cut by 5 bases and J by 2 bases, with 15 bases left in between. Germline CDR1 and CDR2: MRHNA and SNTAGT. The chain's CDR3 is CASSLSGTLNTGELFF. In DNA, the CDR3 is TGTGCCAGCAGTTTATCCGGGACACTTAACACCGGGGAGCTGTTTTTT.

This chain connects TRBV21-1 to TRBJ2-3; the table's D call of TRBD2 was not tested on the DNA. TRBV21-1 is labeled a pseudogene. This CDR3 contains 17 residues. The CDR3 loop reads CASSKEASGRAPDTQYF. The CDR3 coding sequence is TGTGCCAGCAGCAAAGAGGCTAGCGGGAGGGCCCCAGATACGCAGTATTTT.

The V gene is TRBV7-9, the J gene TRBJ1-5, with a weak D call TRBD1 (5 bases). CDR3 length: 14 amino acids. The V end was cut by 6 bases, the J end by 6 bases, with 15 bases between. CDR1 and CDR2 from the germline V gene are SEHNR and FQNEAQ (reference sequence). CDR3 bases: TGTGCCAGCAGTCCCCCGGGGGTTGGTCAGCCCCAGCATTTT. Translating gives CASSPPGVGQPQHF.

The chain combines TRBV11-3 with TRBJ2-3, with TRBD2 matching over 7 bases. Trimming took 5 bases from V and 6 from J; bases not matched to a gene: 11. Germline V CDR1 and CDR2: SGHNT, YENEEA. The CDR3 has 15 amino acids. The CDR3 sequence: CASSQGAAGRDTQYF. CDR3 DNA sequence: TGTGCCAGCAGCCAAGGGGCAGCGGGGAGGGATACGCAGTATTTT.

The J gene is TRBJ1-5, the V gene TRBV19; D not certain. Germline values: CDR1 LNHDA, CDR2 SQIVND (reference sequence). Trimming cost V 5 bases and J 6 bases, with 11 bases left between them. The CDR3 consists of 13 residues. The CDR3 nucleotides are TGTGCCAGTAGTCCGCTCCCAGGTCAGCCCCAGCATTTT. It yields the protein CASSPLPGQPQHF.

This clone was counted between two and nine times. The chain links TRBV2 to TRBJ1-1, with D hard to call. Germline V lookup: CDR1 SNHLY, CDR2 FYNNEI. The CDR3 is 11 residues long. Trimming cost V 7 bases and J 3 bases, with 6 bases left between them. The CDR3 DNA sequence: TGTGCCAGCACCCTACACACTGAAGCTTTCTTT. It specifies CASTLHTEAFF. The full variable domain, rest sourced from reference TRBV2 and TRBJ1-1, is EPEVTQTPSHQVTQMGQEVILRCVPISNHLYFYWYRQILGQKVEFLVSFYNNEISEKSEIFDDQFSVERPDGSNFTLKIRSTKLEDSAMYFCASTLHTEAFFGQGTRLTVV.

This chain connects TRBV24-1 to TRBJ1-2, with D tentatively TRBD1 (5 bases). CDR1 is KGHDR, CDR2 SFDVKD, per germline. V was cut by 4 bases and J by 3 bases, with 11 bases left in between. This CDR3 comprises 14 residues. CDR3 amino acids: CATSETDRYYGYTF. The CDR3 DNA reads as TGTGCCACCAGTGAAACTGACAGATACTATGGCTACACCTTC.

The chain employs TRBV10-3 and TRBJ2-5; D unclear. The length of the CDR3 is 15 residues. V lost 0 bases and J 5 bases, leaving 13 bases between the germline ends. Germline CDR1 ENHRY, CDR2 SYGVKD. CDR3 sequence reads: CAISESDWIGETQYF. The CDR3 DNA sequence: TGTGCCATCAGTGAGTCGGATTGGATTGGGGAGACCCAGTACTTC.

This chain links TRBV27 with TRBJ1-5; D unclear. V lost 5 bases and J 3 bases, leaving 11 bases between the germline ends. Germline loops: CDR1 MNHEY, CDR2 SMNVEV (reference sequence). The CDR3 totals 14 residues. DNA for the CDR3: TGTGCCAGCAGTCTCAACAGTTACAATCAGCCCCAGCATTTT. Protein: CASSLNSYNQPQHF.

The rearrangement uses TRBV9 and TRBJ2-1; 7 bases map to TRBD2. There are 15 residues in the CDR3. The germline V gene has CDR1 SGDLS and CDR2 YYNGEE. The ends lost 0 bases at V and 4 bases at J; junction bases unmatched: 4. The DNA for the CDR3 is TGTGCCAGCAGCGTAGGGCGGGGGACTTACAATGAGCAGTTCTTC. This codes for CASSVGRGTYNEQFF.

The genes are TRBV18 and TRBJ1-2, with 11 bases matching TRBD1. Germline values: CDR1 KGHSH, CDR2 LQKENI. Trimming removed 6 bases from V and 8 bases from J; junction bases left unmatched: 5. The CDR3 totals 13 residues. CDR3 loop: CASSAGTGGGYTF. CDR3 bases: TGTGCCAGCTCGGCGGGGACAGGGGGAGGCTACACCTTC.

This rearrangement joins TRBV10-3 to TRBJ1-2; TRBD1 agrees at 7 bases. Germline V CDR1 and CDR2: ENHRY, SYGVKD. J lost 4 bases, V lost 7 bases, and 9 bases had no gene match. The CDR3 sequence is 14 residues long. CDR3 sequence (DNA): TGTGCCATCACCTCCCTACAGGGGACCTATGGCTACACCTTC. This encodes CAITSLQGTYGYTF.

This clone was recorded a few times. The J gene is TRBJ1-5, the V gene TRBV5-6; D may be TRBD1 (6 bases). The CDR3 spans 13 residues. Per germline, CDR1 SGHDT and CDR2 YYEEEE. V was clipped by 1 base and J by 7 bases, with 9 bases between them. CDR3 protein: CASSLLGAQPQHF. The CDR3 nucleotides are TGTGCCAGCAGCTTGCTGGGGGCGCAGCCCCAGCATTTT.

The chain is built from TRBV3-1 (or the pseudogene TRBV3-2) and TRBJ1-4; TRBD1 agrees at 7 bases. V gave up 2 bases and J gave up 8 bases; unmatched junction bases: 11. Germline CDR1 and CDR2: LGHDT and YNNKEL (reference sequence). CDR3 length equals 16 residues. CDR3 sequence: CASSQIGTVQMEKLFF. The CDR3 coding sequence is TGTGCCAGCAGCCAAATCGGGACAGTTCAAATGGAAAAACTGTTTTTT.

The chain has TRBV7-6 and TRBJ2-3; 8 bases are shared with TRBD2. This CDR3 is 16 amino acids long. CDR1 is SGHVS and CDR2 is FNYEAQ in the germline V gene. V was pared by 5 bases and J by 1 base, with 8 bases of the junction left unmatched. In DNA form, the CDR3 reads TGTGCCAGCAGCCCTCTAGCGGGTGGTCGCACAGATACGCAGTATTTT. Amino acid sequence: CASSPLAGGRTDTQYF.